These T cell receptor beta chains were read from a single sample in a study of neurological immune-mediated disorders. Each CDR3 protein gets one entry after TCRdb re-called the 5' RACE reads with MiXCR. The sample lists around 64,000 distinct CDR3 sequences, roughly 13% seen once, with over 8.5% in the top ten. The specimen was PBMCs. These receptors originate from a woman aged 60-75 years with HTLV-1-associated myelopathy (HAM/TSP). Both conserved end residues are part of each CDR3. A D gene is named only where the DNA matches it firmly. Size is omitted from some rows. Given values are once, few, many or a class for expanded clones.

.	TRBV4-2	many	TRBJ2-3	CASSQDRWGDTQYF	TGTGCCAGCAGCCAAGATAGGTGGGGAGATACGCAGTATTTT
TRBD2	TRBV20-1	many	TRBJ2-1	CSARPGLANSYNEQFF	TGCAGTGCTAGACCGGGACTAGCAAACTCCTACAATGAGCAGTTCTTC
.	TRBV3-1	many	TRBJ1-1	CASSQEDWGMNTEAFF	TGTGCCAGCAGCCAAGAGGATTGGGGGATGAACACTGAAGCTTTCTTT
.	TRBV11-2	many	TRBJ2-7	CASSLLVDEQYF	TGTGCCAGCAGCTTACTGGTAGATGAGCAGTACTTC
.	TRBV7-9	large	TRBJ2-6	CASGWSGANVLTF	TGTGCCAGCGGGTGGTCTGGGGCCAACGTCCTGACTTTC
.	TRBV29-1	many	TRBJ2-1	CSVDKTGSYNEQFF	TGCAGCGTAGACAAAACTGGCTCCTACAATGAGCAGTTCTTC
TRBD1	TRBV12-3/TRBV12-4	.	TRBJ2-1	CASRGQGRLNEQFF	TGTGCCAGCAGGGGACAGGGTCGGCTGAATGAGCAGTTCTTC
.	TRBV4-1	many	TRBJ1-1	CASSQEGHLVAFF	TGCGCCAGCAGCCAAGAGGGTCACTTGGTCGCTTTCTTT
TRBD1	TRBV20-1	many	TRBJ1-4	CSASAGQANEKLFF	TGCAGTGCTAGTGCGGGACAGGCTAATGAAAAACTGTTTTTT
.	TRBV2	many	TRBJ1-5	CASSGSWGDQPQHF	TGTGCCAGCAGTGGCAGTTGGGGTGATCAGCCCCAGCATTTT